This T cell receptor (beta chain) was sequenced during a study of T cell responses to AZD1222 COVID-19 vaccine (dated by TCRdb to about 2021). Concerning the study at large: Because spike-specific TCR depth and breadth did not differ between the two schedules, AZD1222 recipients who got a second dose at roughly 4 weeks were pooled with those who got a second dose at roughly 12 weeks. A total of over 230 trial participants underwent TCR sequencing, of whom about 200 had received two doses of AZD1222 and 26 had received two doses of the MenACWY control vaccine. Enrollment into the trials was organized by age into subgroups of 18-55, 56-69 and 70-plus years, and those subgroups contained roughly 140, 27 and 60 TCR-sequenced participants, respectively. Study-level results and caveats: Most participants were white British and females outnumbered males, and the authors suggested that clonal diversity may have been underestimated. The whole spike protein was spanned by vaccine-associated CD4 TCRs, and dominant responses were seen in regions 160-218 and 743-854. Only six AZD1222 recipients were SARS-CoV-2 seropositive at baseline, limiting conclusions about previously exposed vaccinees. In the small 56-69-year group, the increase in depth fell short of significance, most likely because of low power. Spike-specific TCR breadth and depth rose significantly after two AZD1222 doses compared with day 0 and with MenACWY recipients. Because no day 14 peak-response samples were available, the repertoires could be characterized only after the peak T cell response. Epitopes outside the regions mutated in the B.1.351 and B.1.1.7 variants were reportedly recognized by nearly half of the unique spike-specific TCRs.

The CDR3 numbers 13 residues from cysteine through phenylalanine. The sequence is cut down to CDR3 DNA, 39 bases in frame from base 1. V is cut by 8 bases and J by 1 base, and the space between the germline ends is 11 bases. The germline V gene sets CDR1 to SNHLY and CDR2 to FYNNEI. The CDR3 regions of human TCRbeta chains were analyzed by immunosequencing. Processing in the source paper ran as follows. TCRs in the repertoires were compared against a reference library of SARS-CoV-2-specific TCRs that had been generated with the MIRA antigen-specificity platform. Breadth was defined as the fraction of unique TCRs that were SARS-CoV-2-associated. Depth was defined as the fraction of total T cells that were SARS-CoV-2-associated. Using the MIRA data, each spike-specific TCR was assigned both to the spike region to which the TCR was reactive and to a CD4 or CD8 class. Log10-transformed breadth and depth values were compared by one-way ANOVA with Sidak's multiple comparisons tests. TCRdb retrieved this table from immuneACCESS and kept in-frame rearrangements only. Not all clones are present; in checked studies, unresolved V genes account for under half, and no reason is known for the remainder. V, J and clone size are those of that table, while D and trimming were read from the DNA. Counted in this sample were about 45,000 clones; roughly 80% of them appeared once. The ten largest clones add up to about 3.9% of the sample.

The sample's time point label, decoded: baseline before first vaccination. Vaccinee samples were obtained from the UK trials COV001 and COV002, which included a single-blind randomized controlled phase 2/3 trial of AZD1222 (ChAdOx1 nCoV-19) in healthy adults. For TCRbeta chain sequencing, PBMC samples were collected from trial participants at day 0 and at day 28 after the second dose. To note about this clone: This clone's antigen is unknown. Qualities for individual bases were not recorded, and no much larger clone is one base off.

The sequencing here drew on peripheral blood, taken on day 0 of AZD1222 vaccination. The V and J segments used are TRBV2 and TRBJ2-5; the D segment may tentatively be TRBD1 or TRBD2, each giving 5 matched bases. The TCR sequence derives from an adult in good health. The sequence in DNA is TGTGCCAGCCGCCGGGGCATCCAAGAGACCCAGTACTTC. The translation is CASRRGIQETQYF.